This T cell receptor beta chain emerged from a study of shared clonotypes between healthy human individuals (dated by TCRdb to 2020 to 2022). For context, the study as a whole: The cohort included a few men and two women between 18 and 49 years of age. For each donor, CD4 naive and CD4 memory were each run on three plates, CD8 naive on two plates, and CD8 memory on one plate. Blood TCR repertoires of a handful of healthy adults were deeply sequenced to estimate repertoire size and the extent of clonotype sharing between individuals. Different laboratories and diverse techniques were used to prepare libraries and sequence TCR repertoires, to increase sequencing depth and limit assay-specific biases. Leukapheresis yielded between about 0.94 and 9 billion PBMCs per donor. Results and caveats for the whole study, not just this receptor: Pairwise subsampling indicated that sequencing depth was expected to affect the degree of clonotype sharing among donors. Across a handful of donors, approximately 5% of naive CD4, around 3.3% of naive CD8, around 2.1% of memory CD4, and under 0.45% of memory CD8 clonotypes were shared. Incomplete sequencing was indicated by rarefaction of sorted-subset datasets, despite the large sequencing depth. Estimated clonotype richness was generally larger for naive than for memory subsets. Because the study included a small number of donors, the genetic and exposure-history diversity represented was limited. Sampling was restricted to blood, and TCR repertoires in tissues likely differ from the TCR repertoires found in blood. Clonotypes shared by all four sorted-subset donors showed higher generation probabilities than non-shared clonotypes.

Using the deep immunoSEQ assay, multiplex PCR amplified TCR CDR3 regions from genomic DNA. Genomic DNA extracted from each cell subset was distributed evenly over all wells of several immunoSEQ 96-well plates, and each plate served as one replicate. For sorted subsets, each replicate PCR was loaded with 200 ng genomic DNA, equivalent to 30,000 to 35,000 T cell genomes. The purified libraries were quantified using a Qubit 3.0 fluorometer, sized with a Bioanalyzer 2100, and then quantified again using the KAPA Library Quantification kit. A separate single-read 150-cycle Illumina NextSeq 550 flow cell was used to sequence each immunoSEQ 96-well plate. In the original analysis: Because the immunoSEQ output held only junctional sequences and lacked quality scores, the filtering could not match the filtering applied to full-length reads. To assign V/J genes and CDR3, sequences were annotated using PyIR, a Python wrapper for IgBLAST v1.9, with IMGT germline references. Reads were filtered out if the reads had weak V/J assignments (E-value above 1e-6), no CDR3, stop codons, out-of-frame junctions, or ambiguous translated residues. V3J clonotypes were defined as sequences sharing an identical inferred V gene, J gene, and CDR3 amino acid sequence. Percentage overlap between repertoires was calculated by dividing the number of shared unique clonotypes by the size of the smaller repertoire. Richness of each repertoire was evaluated using RTK rarefaction, the Chao1 estimator, and Recon v2.1 estimates of unobserved clonotypes. For all TCRbeta clonotypes obtained by the gDNA method from several donors, generation probabilities were computed with OLGA. Entries here come from immuneACCESS through TCRdb and include only in-frame sequences with V and J called. Some clones fail to appear in such tables; in the studies checked, an unresolved V gene covers under half of the shortfall, and the cause of the remainder is unknown. V and J calls and clone size come straight from that table; D and trimming were deduced from the DNA. This sample comprises about 2.1 million clones, approximately 92% of them detected only once. Of the sample, over 1.5% falls within the top ten clones.

CD8 naive samples were obtained by positive selection for CCR7 among CD45RO-negative cells, yielding a CD45RA+CCR7+ population from which TemRA cells were excluded. Donors were healthy HIV-negative adults with no recently reported acute infections or vaccinations. Every donor was a Caucasian adult living in Nashville, Tennessee, USA. Blood was obtained by leukapheresis, after which PBMCs were separated by Ficoll-Histopaque density gradient centrifugation and cryopreserved in liquid nitrogen vapor phase. Analytical flow cytometry was used to check the purity and quantity of each magnetically sorted T cell population. Genomic DNA was isolated from every sorted fraction and measured by UV absorbance on a Nanodrop 2000c. In regard to this clone: Its cognate antigen has yet to be identified. Base qualities were left out, and no much larger clone turns up one base away.

The sequencing sample was made of naive CD8+ T cells from PBMCs. Reading the label with the study, this specimen's cell subset or site is: CD45RA+CCR7+. The receptor was derived from a man aged 18 to 35 in good health. Some clones in this sample may be carry-over from other donors' samples.

The DNA is TGCGCCAGCAGCCAACGCAGGGGGAACAATGAGCAGTTCTTC. It translates to CASSQRRGNNEQFF. This chain is built from TRBV4-1 and TRBJ2-1; the junction holds 7 bases that match TRBD1. Trimming removed 2 bases from V and 5 bases from J; the gene matches leave 3 bases unexplained. As encoded in the germline V gene, CDR1 is MGHRA while CDR2 is YSYEKL. The CDR3 sequence holds 14 residues, the cysteine and phenylalanine included. Only the CDR3 part of the read is kept: 42 bases, read in frame from the first base.